These T cell receptor beta chains were read from a single sample in a study of cytomegalovirus exposure and HLA in healthy donors. Measured with immunoSEQ multiplex PCR; TCRdb has only the in-frame clones, and not every one. This sample has around 120,000 clones, with 60% to 85% found just once. Sequenced sample: PBMCs. The receptors originated from a man younger than 40 in good health and CMV-seronegative. CDR3s include the opening cysteine and the closing phenylalanine or tryptophan. Fields, in order: J gene, clone size, D gene, V gene, CDR3 DNA, CDR3 protein. D genes are given only for firm matches. Size values are once, few and many counts, or a class for expanded clones, and some rows have none.

J gene: TRBJ2-7; clone size: -; D gene: -; V gene: TRBV6-6; CDR3 DNA: TGTGCCAGCAGTTACTCGCCGAGTTCCTACGAGCAGTACTTC; CDR3 protein: CASSYSPSSYEQYF
J gene: TRBJ2-2; clone size: -; D gene: TRBD1; V gene: TRBV7-8; CDR3 DNA: TGTGCCAGCAGGTCGCAGGGGGCGCTGGGGGGGGAGCTGTTTTTT; CDR3 protein: CASRSQGALGGELFF
J gene: TRBJ2-2; clone size: -; D gene: -; V gene: TRBV18; CDR3 DNA: TGTGCCAGCTCCCCTCAAAGCCAACCGAACACCGGGGAGCTGTTTTTT; CDR3 protein: CASSPQSQPNTGELFF
J gene: TRBJ2-1; clone size: -; D gene: -; V gene: TRBV5-1; CDR3 DNA: TGCGCCAGCAGCTGGGGACTGTCCAATTCCTACAATGAGCAGTTCTTC; CDR3 protein: CASSWGLSNSYNEQFF
J gene: TRBJ2-3; clone size: -; D gene: TRBD2; V gene: TRBV2; CDR3 DNA: TGTGCCAGCAGTGAATATAGGATAGCGGGGTCGACGTATTTT; CDR3 protein: CASSEYRIAGSTYF
J gene: TRBJ2-7; clone size: few; D gene: -; V gene: TRBV5-6; CDR3 DNA: TGTGCCAGCCGGCGGACCGGGAGCCGCTACGAGCAGTACTTC; CDR3 protein: CASRRTGSRYEQYF
J gene: TRBJ2-5; clone size: -; D gene: -; V gene: TRBV18; CDR3 DNA: TGTGCCAGCTCACGCGGGGCGAGGGAGACCCAGTACTTC; CDR3 protein: CASSRGARETQYF
J gene: TRBJ1-2; clone size: -; D gene: TRBD1; V gene: TRBV7-6; CDR3 DNA: TGTGCCAGCAGCTTAAGTAGAATTGGGACAGGGGGCGACTATGGCTACACCTTC; CDR3 protein: CASSLSRIGTGGDYGYTF
J gene: TRBJ1-2; clone size: -; D gene: -; V gene: TRBV5-1; CDR3 DNA: TGCGCCAGCAGCTTTCACAGGGAAATTGGCTACACCTTC; CDR3 protein: CASSFHREIGYTF
J gene: TRBJ1-5; clone size: -; D gene: TRBD1; V gene: TRBV4-2; CDR3 DNA: TGTGCCAGCAGCCAGTGGACAGGGGTGATCAACCAGCCCCAGCATTTT; CDR3 protein: CASSQWTGVINQPQHF
J gene: TRBJ2-1; clone size: -; D gene: TRBD2; V gene: TRBV5-6; CDR3 DNA: TGTGCCAGCAGCTTGGGGCTAGCGGGGTACAATGAGCAGTTCTTC; CDR3 protein: CASSLGLAGYNEQFF
J gene: TRBJ2-5; clone size: -; D gene: -; V gene: TRBV10-3; CDR3 DNA: TGTGCCATCAGTGACCTCGAAGAGACCCAGTACTTC; CDR3 protein: CAISDLEETQYF
J gene: TRBJ2-7; clone size: -; D gene: TRBD2; V gene: TRBV5-4; CDR3 DNA: TGTGCCAGCAGCAGTGGGGGACTAGCGGGAGGACCCTACGAGCAGTACTTC; CDR3 protein: CASSSGGLAGGPYEQYF
J gene: TRBJ1-2; clone size: -; D gene: -; V gene: TRBV25-1; CDR3 DNA: TGTGCCAGCAGTTCCCCGGCCGGGGGCTACACCTTC; CDR3 protein: CASSSPAGGYTF
J gene: TRBJ2-3; clone size: -; D gene: -; V gene: TRBV7-8; CDR3 DNA: TGTGCCAGCAGCCTGCCGGGAAGCGGAAATACGCAGTATTTT; CDR3 protein: CASSLPGSGNTQYF
J gene: TRBJ2-1; clone size: once; D gene: -; V gene: TRBV6-4; CDR3 DNA: TGTGCCAGCAGTGACCGGGACAACAATGAGCAGTTCTTC; CDR3 protein: CASSDRDNNEQFF
J gene: TRBJ2-7; clone size: -; D gene: -; V gene: TRBV6-5; CDR3 DNA: TGTGCCAGCGGGCCGATCTACGAGCAGTACTTC; CDR3 protein: CASGPIYEQYF
J gene: TRBJ1-5; clone size: -; D gene: TRBD1; V gene: TRBV5-4; CDR3 DNA: TGTGCCAGCAGCCCCGGACAGGGGAGCAATCAGCCCCAGCATTTT; CDR3 protein: CASSPGQGSNQPQHF
J gene: TRBJ2-2; clone size: -; D gene: TRBD1; V gene: TRBV15; CDR3 DNA: TGTGCCACCAGCAGAGATGGACAGGGAAGGAACACCGGGGAGCTGTTTTTT; CDR3 protein: CATSRDGQGRNTGELFF
J gene: TRBJ2-6; clone size: -; D gene: TRBD2; V gene: TRBV4-2; CDR3 DNA: TGTGCCAGCAGCCCGGGGGGGTCCGGGGCCAACGTCCTGACTTTC; CDR3 protein: CASSPGGSGANVLTF
J gene: TRBJ2-1; clone size: -; D gene: TRBD2; V gene: TRBV5-1; CDR3 DNA: TGCGCCAGCAGCTGGGGACTAGCGGGGCTCAATCGCAATGAGCAGTTCTTC; CDR3 protein: CASSWGLAGLNRNEQFF
J gene: TRBJ2-7; clone size: -; D gene: TRBD2; V gene: TRBV7-9; CDR3 DNA: TGTGCCAGCAGCTTCTTTAGGCAACCGGGACTAGGCAATTACGAGCAGTACTTC; CDR3 protein: CASSFFRQPGLGNYEQYF
J gene: TRBJ1-2; clone size: -; D gene: -; V gene: TRBV7-9; CDR3 DNA: TGTGCCAGCAGCTCCCCAGGCGTCCCGAGGGCTGGCTACACCTTC; CDR3 protein: CASSSPGVPRAGYTF
J gene: TRBJ2-5; clone size: few; D gene: -; V gene: TRBV7-8; CDR3 DNA: TGTGCCAGCAGCTTAATGGCAGTCCAAGAGACCCAGTACTTC; CDR3 protein: CASSLMAVQETQYF
J gene: TRBJ1-3; clone size: -; D gene: -; V gene: TRBV7-2; CDR3 DNA: TGTGCCAGCAGCCTCGGCGGGGTCGGAAACACCATATATTTT; CDR3 protein: CASSLGGVGNTIYF
J gene: TRBJ2-2; clone size: -; D gene: -; V gene: TRBV2; CDR3 DNA: TGTGCCAGCACAGGGCCCGATGCGAACACCGGGGAGCTGTTTTTT; CDR3 protein: CASTGPDANTGELFF
J gene: TRBJ1-5; clone size: -; D gene: TRBD1; V gene: TRBV27; CDR3 DNA: TGTGCCAGCAGTCTCTCCGGGACAGGGTTTGTTCAGCCCCAGCATTTT; CDR3 protein: CASSLSGTGFVQPQHF
J gene: TRBJ1-3; clone size: -; D gene: -; V gene: TRBV18; CDR3 DNA: TGTGCCAGCCGAGACGGAGCATCCTCTGGAAACACCATATATTTT; CDR3 protein: CASRDGASSGNTIYF
J gene: TRBJ2-1; clone size: -; D gene: TRBD2; V gene: TRBV7-9; CDR3 DNA: TGTGCCAGCAGCTTAGTGGGGGCTAGCGGGGGAAGGAATGAGCAGTTCTTC; CDR3 protein: CASSLVGASGGRNEQFF
J gene: TRBJ1-5; clone size: -; D gene: -; V gene: TRBV28; CDR3 DNA: TGTGCCAGCAGTCCGACAAATAGCAATCAGCCCCAGCATTTT; CDR3 protein: CASSPTNSNQPQHF
J gene: TRBJ2-7; clone size: -; D gene: -; V gene: TRBV15; CDR3 DNA: TGTGCCACCAGCAGAGACAGGGCTTCCTACGAGCAGTACTTC; CDR3 protein: CATSRDRASYEQYF
J gene: TRBJ2-7; clone size: -; D gene: -; V gene: TRBV5-6; CDR3 DNA: TGTGCCAGCAGCTTGAGCAGGGCTGGAGCCGAGCAGTACTTC; CDR3 protein: CASSLSRAGAEQYF
J gene: TRBJ2-3; clone size: few; D gene: TRBD2; V gene: TRBV9; CDR3 DNA: TGTGCCAGCAGCGTAGTATTACGGGGGGGCCTAGATACGCAGTATTTT; CDR3 protein: CASSVVLRGGLDTQYF
J gene: TRBJ1-3; clone size: -; D gene: -; V gene: TRBV6-1; CDR3 DNA: TGTGCCGGAGGGTCTGGAAACACCATATATTTT; CDR3 protein: CAGGSGNTIYF
J gene: TRBJ2-5; clone size: -; D gene: -; V gene: TRBV9; CDR3 DNA: TGTGCCAGCAGCCCCCCGCCGGGAGTACAAGAGACCCAGTACTTC; CDR3 protein: CASSPPPGVQETQYF
J gene: TRBJ2-7; clone size: -; D gene: TRBD2; V gene: TRBV10-1; CDR3 DNA: TGCGCCAGCAGGGAGCGGGGGACCTCCTACGAGCAGTACTTC; CDR3 protein: CASRERGTSYEQYF
J gene: TRBJ1-2; clone size: few; D gene: TRBD1; V gene: TRBV28; CDR3 DNA: TGTGCCAGCAGCAACCAGGGGGCCCTAAGAACCTTC; CDR3 protein: CASSNQGALRTF
J gene: TRBJ2-1; clone size: few; D gene: TRBD2; V gene: TRBV5-4; CDR3 DNA: TGTGCCAGCAGCTTGGGACAGCGGGGGGGCCAAGAGCAGTTCTTC; CDR3 protein: CASSLGQRGGQEQFF
J gene: TRBJ1-3; clone size: -; D gene: -; V gene: TRBV28; CDR3 DNA: TGTGCCAGCAGTTTCTTCAGGGGCTCTGGAAACACCATATATTTT; CDR3 protein: CASSFFRGSGNTIYF
J gene: TRBJ2-3; clone size: -; D gene: TRBD2; V gene: TRBV19; CDR3 DNA: TGTGCCAGTAGTCTAAGGACTAGCGGGAGGAGGGTTGATACGCAGTATTTT; CDR3 protein: CASSLRTSGRRVDTQYF
J gene: TRBJ2-3; clone size: -; D gene: -; V gene: TRBV7-9; CDR3 DNA: TGTGCCAGCAGCCCGGCGGGGGATACGCAGTATTTT; CDR3 protein: CASSPAGDTQYF
J gene: TRBJ1-1; clone size: -; D gene: -; V gene: TRBV5-1; CDR3 DNA: TGCGCCAGCAGCGCGGTTTTAGGGGACACTGAAGCTTTCTTT; CDR3 protein: CASSAVLGDTEAFF
J gene: TRBJ2-5; clone size: few; D gene: -; V gene: TRBV7-9; CDR3 DNA: TGTGCCAGCAGCTTAGCGCAGGGGTCCCAAGAGACCCAGTACTTC; CDR3 protein: CASSLAQGSQETQYF
J gene: TRBJ2-1; clone size: few; D gene: -; V gene: TRBV2; CDR3 DNA: TGTGCCAGCAGTGAGAACAGGTTGGCCTCCTACAATGAGCAGTTCTTC; CDR3 protein: CASSENRLASYNEQFF
J gene: TRBJ1-2; clone size: -; D gene: -; V gene: TRBV5-4; CDR3 DNA: TGTGCCAGCAGTCCGAGGGACTATGGCTACACCTTC; CDR3 protein: CASSPRDYGYTF
J gene: TRBJ2-7; clone size: -; D gene: -; V gene: TRBV4-1; CDR3 DNA: TGCGCCAGCAGCCCAACAGGGCCGGGTAGCTCCTACGAGCAGTACTTC; CDR3 protein: CASSPTGPGSSYEQYF
J gene: TRBJ1-1; clone size: few; D gene: -; V gene: TRBV19; CDR3 DNA: TGTGCCAGTAGTATAATCGGGGGGGTCCACATGAACACTGAAGCTTTCTTT; CDR3 protein: CASSIIGGVHMNTEAFF
J gene: TRBJ2-4; clone size: few; D gene: TRBD2; V gene: TRBV5-5; CDR3 DNA: TGTGCCAGCAGCTTGGTTCGTGGCGGGAGGACTGCCAAAAACATTCAGTACTTC; CDR3 protein: CASSLVRGGRTAKNIQYF
J gene: TRBJ2-3; clone size: -; D gene: -; V gene: TRBV19; CDR3 DNA: TGTGCCAGTAGTATCCCCGGACATGAAATGCAGTATTTT; CDR3 protein: CASSIPGHEMQYF
J gene: TRBJ1-1; clone size: -; D gene: TRBD1; V gene: TRBV7-9; CDR3 DNA: TGTGCCAGCAGCCAGGGACAGATTAACGGTGAAGCTTTCTTT; CDR3 protein: CASSQGQINGEAFF
J gene: TRBJ2-7; clone size: -; D gene: -; V gene: TRBV5-6; CDR3 DNA: TGTGCCAGCAGCTGGGAGGCCTACGAGCAGTACTTC; CDR3 protein: CASSWEAYEQYF
J gene: TRBJ1-2; clone size: -; D gene: TRBD1; V gene: TRBV10-3; CDR3 DNA: TGTGCCATCAGTGAGTCCGGGACAGGGGGCCGTGATGGCTACACCTTC; CDR3 protein: CAISESGTGGRDGYTF
J gene: TRBJ2-7; clone size: -; D gene: TRBD1; V gene: TRBV7-6; CDR3 DNA: TGTGCCAGCAGCTTAGCCGCCGGGACAGGGTCCTACGAGCAGTACTTC; CDR3 protein: CASSLAAGTGSYEQYF
J gene: TRBJ2-1; clone size: -; D gene: -; V gene: TRBV9; CDR3 DNA: TGTGCCAGCAGCCCCTTTCGTCGCAATGAGCAGTTCTTC; CDR3 protein: CASSPFRRNEQFF